This TCR beta chain was captured by sequencing in a study of early T cells in non-severe SARS-CoV-2 infection. There are many counts of this clonotype. TCRdb fed the 5' RACE reads into MiXCR, producing one record per CDR3 protein. Found here are approximately 27,000 distinct CDR3 sequences, roughly 5.8% of them singletons; the top ten hold 5% to 5.5%. CDR1 and CDR2 (germline): DFQATT, SNEGSKA (reference sequence). The V and J ends lost 5 bases and 6 bases, in that order; junction bases with no gene match: 6. There are 13 residues in the CDR3. The chain has TRBV20-1 and TRBJ1-3; 8 nucleotides agree with TRBD1. Sequencing was carried out using whole blood. The origin of this receptor is an adult who was a healthcare worker with PCR-confirmed SARS-CoV-2 infection or an uninfected control (not recorded which). The CDR3 reads CSAPRQGINTIYF. In DNA form, the CDR3 reads TGCAGTGCTCCGCGACAGGGGATAAACACCATATATTTT.